What follows is one T cell receptor beta chain and its context. The sample originates from a study of cytomegalovirus exposure and HLA in healthy donors. The wider study: The approximately 120 validation repertoires, a later analysis reported, used the same platform as the approximately 630 first-cohort repertoires.

TCRdb's table, derived via immunoSEQ multiplex PCR, lists solely in-frame clones and lacks some. This table holds roughly 250,000 clones, 75% to 90% found once. The J segment lost 3 bases and the V segment lost 4 bases, leaving 20 bases of the junction unmatched. CDR1 and CDR2 (germline): PRHDT, FYEKMQ (reference sequence). CDR3 length: 19 amino acids. The V and J genes are TRBV13 and TRBJ2-7; 8 bases map to TRBD2. The sample consisted of PBMCs. The sequence derives from a woman in her twenties or thirties in good health and CMV-seropositive. The CDR3 here is CASSSRLSIAGRGGYEQYF. The CDR3 region has the DNA TGTGCCAGCAGCTCCCGATTATCGATAGCGGGACGAGGGGGCTACGAGCAGTACTTC.